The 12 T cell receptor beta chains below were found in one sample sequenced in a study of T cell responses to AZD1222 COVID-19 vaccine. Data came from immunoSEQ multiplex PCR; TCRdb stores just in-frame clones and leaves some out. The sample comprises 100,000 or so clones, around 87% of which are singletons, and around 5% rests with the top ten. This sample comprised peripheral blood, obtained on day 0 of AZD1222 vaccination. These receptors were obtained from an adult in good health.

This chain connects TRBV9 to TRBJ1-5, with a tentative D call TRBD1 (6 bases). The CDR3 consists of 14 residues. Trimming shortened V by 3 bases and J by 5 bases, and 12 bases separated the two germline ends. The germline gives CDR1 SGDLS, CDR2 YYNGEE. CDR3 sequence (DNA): TGTGCCAGCAGCGCGACAGGAAGCTATCAGCCCCAGCATTTT. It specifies CASSATGSYQPQHF.

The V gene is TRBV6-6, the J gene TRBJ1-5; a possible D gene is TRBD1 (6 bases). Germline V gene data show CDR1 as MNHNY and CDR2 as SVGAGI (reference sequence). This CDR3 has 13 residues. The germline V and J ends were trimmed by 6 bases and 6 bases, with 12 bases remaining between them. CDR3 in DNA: TGTGCCAGCAGACCACAGGGAAGTCAGCCCCAGCATTTT. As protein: CASRPQGSQPQHF.

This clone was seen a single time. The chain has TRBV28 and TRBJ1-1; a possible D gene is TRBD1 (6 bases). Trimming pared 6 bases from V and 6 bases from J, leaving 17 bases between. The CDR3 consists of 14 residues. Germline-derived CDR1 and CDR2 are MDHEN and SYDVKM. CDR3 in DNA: TGTGCCAGCAGGCCTACCCTGACAGGATCTGAAGCTTTCTTT. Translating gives CASRPTLTGSEAFF.

CDR3 amino acids: CASSPLAGPGGFF. The CDR3 DNA sequence: TGTGCCAGCAGTCCCCTAGCGGGGCCCGGGGGGTTCTTC. V gene TRBV28 combines with J gene TRBJ2-1, with TRBD2 matching over 9 bases. CDR1 MDHEN and CDR2 SYDVKM come from the germline V gene. CDR3 length equals 13 residues. After removal of 5 bases from V and 15 bases from J, the junction contained 11 bases not matched to a gene.

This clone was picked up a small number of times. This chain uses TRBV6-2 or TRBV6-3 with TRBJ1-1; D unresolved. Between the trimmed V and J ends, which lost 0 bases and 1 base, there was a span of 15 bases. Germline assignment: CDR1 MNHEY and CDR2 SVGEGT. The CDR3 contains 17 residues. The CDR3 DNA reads TGTGCCAGCAGTTACTCGATTGGAGCAGGCCCGAACACTGAAGCTTTCTTT. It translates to CASSYSIGAGPNTEAFF.

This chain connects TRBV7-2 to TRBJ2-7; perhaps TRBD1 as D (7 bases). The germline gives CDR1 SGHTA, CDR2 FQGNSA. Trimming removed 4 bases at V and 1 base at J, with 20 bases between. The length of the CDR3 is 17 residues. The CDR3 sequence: CASSSLGGGGRSYEQYF. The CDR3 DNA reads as TGTGCCAGCAGCTCCTTAGGTGGAGGGGGCAGGTCCTACGAGCAGTACTTC.

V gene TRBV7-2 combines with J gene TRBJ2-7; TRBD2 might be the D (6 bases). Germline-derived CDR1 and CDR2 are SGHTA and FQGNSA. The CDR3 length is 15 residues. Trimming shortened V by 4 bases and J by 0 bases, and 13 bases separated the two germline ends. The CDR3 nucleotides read TGTGCCAGCAGCTCAAGGGACTTTCACTCCTACGAGCAGTACTTC. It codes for CASSSRDFHSYEQYF.

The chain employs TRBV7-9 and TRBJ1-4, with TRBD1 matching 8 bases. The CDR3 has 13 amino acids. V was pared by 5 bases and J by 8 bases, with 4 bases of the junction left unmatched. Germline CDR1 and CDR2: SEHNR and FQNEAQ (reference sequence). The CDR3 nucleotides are TGTGCCAGCAGCACGGACAGGGACGAAAAACTGTTTTTT. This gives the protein CASSTDRDEKLFF.

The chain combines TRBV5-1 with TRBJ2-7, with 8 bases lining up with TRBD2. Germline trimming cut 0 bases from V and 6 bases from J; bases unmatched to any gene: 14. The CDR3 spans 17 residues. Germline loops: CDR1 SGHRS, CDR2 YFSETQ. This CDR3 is CASSLDGAGGLLAEQYF. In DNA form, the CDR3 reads TGCGCCAGCAGCTTGGATGGGGCGGGAGGCCTCCTTGCCGAGCAGTACTTC.

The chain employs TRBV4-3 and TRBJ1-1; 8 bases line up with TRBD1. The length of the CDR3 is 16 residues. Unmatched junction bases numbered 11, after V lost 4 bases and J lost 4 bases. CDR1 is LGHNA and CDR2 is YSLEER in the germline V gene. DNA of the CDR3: TGCGCCAGCAGCCGAAGTGCAGGGGGCTGGAGCACTGAAGCTTTCTTT. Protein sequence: CASSRSAGGWSTEAFF.

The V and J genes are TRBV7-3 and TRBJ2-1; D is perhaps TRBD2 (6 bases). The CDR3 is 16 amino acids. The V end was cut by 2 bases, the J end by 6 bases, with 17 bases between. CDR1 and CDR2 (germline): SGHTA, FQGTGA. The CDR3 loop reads CASSLPPGSIGNEQFF. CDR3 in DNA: TGTGCCAGCAGCTTACCCCCCGGGAGTATCGGCAATGAGCAGTTCTTC.

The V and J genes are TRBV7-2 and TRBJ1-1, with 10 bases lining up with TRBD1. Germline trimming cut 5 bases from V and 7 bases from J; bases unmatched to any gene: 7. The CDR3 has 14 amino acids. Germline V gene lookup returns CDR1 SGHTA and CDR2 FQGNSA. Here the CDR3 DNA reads TGTGCCAGCAGCGGACAGGGGGGGGTTGGTGAAGCTTTCTTT. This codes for CASSGQGGVGEAFF.